This T cell receptor (beta chain) stems from a study of Tregs in tolerant kidney transplant recipients. General observations from the study: Few patients were studied, so findings need validation in larger groups. This study did not directly address biological reproducibility.

V was clipped by 6 bases and J by 3 bases, with 15 bases between them. CDR1 is MNHNS, CDR2 SASEGT, per germline. The CDR3 has 14 residues. On this clone: Antigen unknown.

Unstimulated Tregs (CD4+CD25+CD127-) and CD4+CD25- non-Tregs were sorted from PBMCs. Data came from immunoSEQ multiplex PCR; TCRdb stores just in-frame clones and leaves some out. The sample records 75,000 to 95,000 clones, approximately 90% being singletons. The sequence was collected from a human donor in good health. The J gene is TRBJ2-7, the V gene TRBV6-1, with a possible D match to TRBD2 (5 bases). Sequencing input: CD8+ T cells from blood. CDR3 in amino acids: CASSEGDSFYEQYF. The CDR3 nucleotides read TGTGCCAGCAGCGAGGGTGACTCGTTCTACGAGCAGTACTTC.